This T cell receptor beta chain comes out of a study of liver allograft versus peripheral blood T cells. Across the study: T cell receptor repertoires in transplanted livers were compared with those in recipients' peripheral blood. Study observations and caveats: As reported, T cell receptor repertoires inside liver allografts differed from those present in peripheral blood.

TCRdb redid the calling of the reads with MiXCR, one entry per CDR3 protein. The table records around 9,000 distinct CDR3 sequences, roughly 20% of them present only once. The CDR3 consists of 13 residues. V lost 3 bases, J lost 3 bases, and 8 bases lay in between. Germline V gene lookup returns CDR1 LNHDA and CDR2 SQIVND (reference sequence). Relative to its sample, this clonotype is medium-sized. No antigen is known for it. This chain joins TRBV19 and TRBJ1-1; D is ambiguous. The TCR originated in a human patient who had a liver transplant. The T cells may come from the graft donor. The CDR3 reads CASSMRVDTEAFF. Written as DNA, the CDR3 is TGTGCCAGTAGTATGAGGGTTGACACTGAAGCTTTCTTT.